The sequence of this T cell receptor (beta chain) was determined in a study of spatial heterogeneity in lung cancer. The wider study: Across the raw uncorrected reads, a unique TCR and UMI combination was observed, on average, more than ten times.

V lost 5 bases and J lost 7, with 19 bases in between. Germline CDR1 and CDR2: MDHEN and SYDVKM. This CDR3 has 15 amino acids. Regarding time point: sample taken at primary tumor resection. Extraction of whole RNA from tumor, nontumor lung or frozen PBMC preceded unsorted sequencing. There were some 70 donors, all of them untreated patients with early-stage non-small cell lung cancer. TCRdb analysed the 5' RACE reads with MiXCR anew, one entry per CDR3 protein. The data show roughly 10,000 distinct CDR3 sequences, approximately 6.7% seen once. This clonotype has ten or more counts. This beta chain represents an off-target read in a library built for alpha chains; its size is of limited meaning.

This chain links TRBV28 with TRBJ2-3; D might be TRBD2 (5 bases). The sample consisted of PBMCs, taken at surgery. The receptor was isolated from a male donor with early-stage non-small cell lung cancer. In DNA form, the CDR3 reads TGTGCCAGCAGTCCACCCCACGGGGAAGGAAATACGCAGTATTTT. Amino acid sequence: CASSPPHGEGNTQYF.